The 13 T cell receptor beta chains below all came from one sample that was sequenced in a study of CD8 T cells in Susac syndrome. When the RNA was reverse transcribed, random hexamers were used with an input of about 0.5 to 1 ug. TCRdb recomputed calls from the immunoSEQ multiplex PCR reads with MiXCR, one row per CDR3 protein. The sample consists of approximately 160,000 distinct CDR3 sequences, approximately 92% of them appearing once. Material for sequencing was CD4+ T cells from PBMCs. These receptors came from a human donor in good health.

This clonotype turned up a few times. This sequence joins TRBV29-1 and TRBJ2-7; no reliable D call. V lost 4 bases and J 1 base, leaving 2 bases between the germline ends. The CDR3 extends over 10 amino acids. In germline, CDR1 is SQVTM, CDR2 ANQGSEA. In DNA, the CDR3 is TGCAGCGTTGGGTCCTACGAGCAGTACTTC. Translated: CSVGSYEQYF.

The chain employs TRBV30 and TRBJ1-3; 7 nucleotides align to TRBD1. V shed 2 bases, J shed 4 bases, and the junction held 2 bases outside the gene matches. The CDR3 is 13 amino acids. Germline CDR1 reads GTSNPN; CDR2 reads SVGIG (reference sequence). CDR3 sequence reads: CAWSWDSGNTIYF. CDR3 bases: TGTGCCTGGAGTTGGGACAGCGGAAACACCATATATTTT.

The chain uses TRBV12-3 or TRBV12-4 and TRBJ2-3; 10 nucleotides align to TRBD1. The length of the CDR3 is 16 residues. With 6 bases clipped from V and 3 bases from J, the junction kept 9 bases outside the gene matches. The CDR3 here is CASSHPGTGETDTQYF. The DNA for the CDR3 is TGTGCCAGCAGCCATCCAGGGACAGGGGAGACAGATACGCAGTATTTT.

The chain joins TRBV29-1 to TRBJ2-3; D is possibly TRBD1 or TRBD2 (5 bases each). V shed 0 bases and J shed 1 base, with 11 bases lying between them. This CDR3 spans 15 amino acids. Germline lookup yields CDR1 SQVTM and CDR2 ANQGSEA. The CDR3 nucleotides are TGCAGCGTTGAAGACAGGGACCGAGGCACAGATACGCAGTATTTT. This gives the protein CSVEDRDRGTDTQYF.

V gene TRBV7-2 combines with J gene TRBJ1-2, with D possibly being TRBD1 (6 bases). CDR3 length equals 14 residues. Per germline, CDR1 SGHTA and CDR2 FQGNSA. The ends were cut back, 5 bases at V and 8 bases at J, with 18 bases in the middle. CDR3 amino acids: CASSPGGGARGYTF. In DNA, the CDR3 is TGTGCCAGCAGCCCCGGCGGGGGGGCGAGAGGCTACACCTTC.

The chain has TRBV5-1 and TRBJ1-2; D remains ambiguous. The V gene lost 4 bases and the J gene lost 6 bases, with 13 bases spanning the gap. Germline V CDR1 and CDR2: SGHRS, YFSETQ. The CDR3 sequence is 13 residues long. CDR3 nucleotide sequence: TGCGCCAGCAGCCCTGACGATCCTAATGGCTACACCTTC. Amino acid sequence: CASSPDDPNGYTF.

The rearrangement joins TRBV20-1 to TRBJ2-5; D is unclear. Germline assignment: CDR1 DFQATT and CDR2 SNEGSKA (reference sequence). CDR3 length: 13 residues. Trimming cost V 1 base and J 6 bases, with 12 bases left between them. The CDR3 here is CSARVTQSQTQYF. CDR3 coding DNA: TGCAGTGCTAGAGTGACACAATCCCAGACCCAGTACTTC.

J is TRBJ2-5 and V is TRBV18; 9 bases line up with TRBD1. The CDR3 is made up of 15 amino acids. V was clipped by 2 bases and J by 5 bases; unmatched bases: 6. CDR1 and CDR2 from the germline V gene are KGHSH and LQKENI. In DNA form, the CDR3 reads TGTGCCAGCTCACCATCGGACAGGGGTGAGGAGACCCAGTACTTC. This translates into CASSPSDRGEETQYF.

The gene calls are TRBV7-2 and TRBJ2-3; D may be TRBD1 or TRBD2 (6 bases each). The V gene's germline CDR1 is SGHTA and CDR2 FQGNSA. The CDR3 is made up of 16 amino acids. The ends were cut back, 3 bases at V and 6 bases at J, with 19 bases in the middle. DNA for the CDR3: TGTGCCAGCAGCTTTTCTGCGGGACTCCAGGGGGATACGCAGTATTTT. The encoded protein is CASSFSAGLQGDTQYF.

The gene calls are TRBV29-1 and TRBJ2-7; D uncertain. The CDR3 spans 13 residues. Germline V gene data show CDR1 as SQVTM and CDR2 as ANQGSEA. The V gene lost 2 bases and the J gene lost 3 bases, with 11 bases spanning the gap. The DNA for the CDR3 is TGCAGCGTTGAATCAGGCTTGGGCTACGAGCAGTACTTC. Translation: CSVESGLGYEQYF.

The rearrangement joins TRBV5-1 to TRBJ2-7; 9 bases fit TRBD1. From germline, CDR1 is SGHRS and CDR2 YFSETQ. V shed 4 bases, J shed 3 bases, and the junction held 2 bases outside the gene matches. This CDR3 has 13 amino acids. The CDR3 region has the DNA TGCGCCAGCAGCGCGGGACAGGGCTACGAGCAGTACTTC. Its protein product is CASSAGQGYEQYF.

The chain couples TRBV29-1 to TRBJ1-1; 7 positions agree with TRBD1. J was trimmed by 3 bases and V by 4 bases; bases with no gene match: 8. The length of the CDR3 is 14 residues. Germline CDR1 and CDR2: SQVTM and ANQGSEA. CDR3 in amino acids: CSVVRDSQHTEAFF. The DNA for the CDR3 is TGCAGCGTTGTTAGGGACAGCCAACACACTGAAGCTTTCTTT.

This chain connects TRBV5-1 to TRBJ2-1; the match to TRBD2 covers 8 bases. Germline CDR1 is SGHRS and CDR2 is YFSETQ. Trimming at V came to 1 base and at J to 6 bases, leaving 6 bases not matched to a gene. The CDR3 is 15 amino acids. This CDR3 is CASSLQAGELNEQFF. The CDR3 DNA reads as TGCGCCAGCAGCTTGCAAGCGGGGGAACTCAATGAGCAGTTCTTC.